This note documents a single T cell receptor (beta chain) sequence. The protocol was immunoSEQ multiplex PCR, while the TCRdb copy is restricted to in-frame clones and leaves out a portion. The table shows 150,000 to 200,000 clones, with about 88% occurring only once. This sample is drawn from a study of blood T cell repertoires in COVID-19. Unmatched junction bases numbered 7, after V lost 0 bases and J lost 9 bases. Per germline, CDR1 SGDLS and CDR2 YYNGEE. This CDR3 has 16 amino acids. The receptor was derived from a human donor in a cohort sampled during active COVID-19. This chain joins TRBV9 and TRBJ2-1; 12 bases are shared with TRBD2. The sample consisted of peripheral blood. The CDR3 nucleotides read TGTGCCAGCAGCGTAGCTAGCGGGGGGGCCTTGAGTGAGCAGTTCTTC. Its protein product is CASSVASGGALSEQFF.